The clone carrying this T cell receptor beta chain was seen only a few times. Antigen unknown. These data are taken from a study of beta chain features in type 1 diabetes. Each population that was sorted was more than 95% pure. General study results and limits: Whatever favoring of shorter templates PCR might show would apply equally to patients and controls. The naive, central memory and Treg TCRB repertoires looked more alike in patients than they did in healthy donors. People with Type 1 diabetes carried modestly yet significantly shorter TCRB CDR3s in all four CD4+ subsets.

After removal of 4 bases from V and 1 base from J, the junction contained 10 bases not matched to a gene. CDR1 and CDR2 from the germline V gene are SGHTS and YDEGEE. The CDR3 length is 18 residues. Expressed TCRB transcripts were sequenced because the isolated RNA had all been reverse transcribed beforehand. TCRdb's table, derived via immunoSEQ multiplex PCR, lists solely in-frame clones and lacks some. The sample gives some 700,000 clones, around an eighth of which show up once; approximately 0.021% is in the top ten. Sequenced sample: naive CD4+ T cells from blood. The chain combines TRBV5-8 with TRBJ2-3; 12 bases match TRBD2. The source of this sequence is a man between 18 and 29 years old with type 1 diabetes. CDR3 DNA: TGTGCCAGCAGCCTGGGGACTAGCGGGCACCTCCGCACAGATACGCAGTATTTT. This gives the protein CASSLGTSGHLRTDTQYF. The full variable domain, completed using reference TRBV5-8 and TRBJ2-3, is EAGVTQSPTHLIKTRGQQATLRCSPISGHTSVYWYQQALGLGLQFLLWYDEGEERNRGNFPPRFSGRQFPNYSSELNVNALELEDSALYLCASSLGTSGHLRTDTQYFGPGTRLTVL.